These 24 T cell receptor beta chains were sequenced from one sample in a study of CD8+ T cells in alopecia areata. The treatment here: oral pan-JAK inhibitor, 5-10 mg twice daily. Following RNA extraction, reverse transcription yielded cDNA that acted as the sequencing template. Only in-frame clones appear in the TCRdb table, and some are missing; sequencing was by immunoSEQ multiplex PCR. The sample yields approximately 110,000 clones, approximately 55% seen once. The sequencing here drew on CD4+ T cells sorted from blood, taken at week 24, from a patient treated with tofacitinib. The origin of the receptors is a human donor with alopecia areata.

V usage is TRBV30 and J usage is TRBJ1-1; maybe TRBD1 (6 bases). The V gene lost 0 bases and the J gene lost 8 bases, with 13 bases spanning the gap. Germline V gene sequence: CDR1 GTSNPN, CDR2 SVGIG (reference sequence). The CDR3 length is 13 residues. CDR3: CAWSVRTGREAFF. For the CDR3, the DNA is TGTGCCTGGAGTGTACGAACAGGGCGAGAAGCTTTCTTT.

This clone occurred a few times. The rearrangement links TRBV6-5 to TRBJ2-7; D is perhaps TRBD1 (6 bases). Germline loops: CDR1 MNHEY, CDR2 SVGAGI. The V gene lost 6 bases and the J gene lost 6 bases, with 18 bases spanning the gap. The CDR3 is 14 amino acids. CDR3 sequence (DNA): TGTGCCAGCAGCCAACAGGGCCCGACTCGCGAGCAGTACTTC. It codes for CASSQQGPTREQYF.

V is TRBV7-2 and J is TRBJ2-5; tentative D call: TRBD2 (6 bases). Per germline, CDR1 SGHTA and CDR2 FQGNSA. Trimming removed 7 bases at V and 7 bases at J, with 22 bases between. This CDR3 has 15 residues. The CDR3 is CASISEGGSGRTQYF. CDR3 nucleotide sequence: TGTGCCAGCATCTCGGAGGGTGGTAGCGGAAGGACCCAGTACTTC.

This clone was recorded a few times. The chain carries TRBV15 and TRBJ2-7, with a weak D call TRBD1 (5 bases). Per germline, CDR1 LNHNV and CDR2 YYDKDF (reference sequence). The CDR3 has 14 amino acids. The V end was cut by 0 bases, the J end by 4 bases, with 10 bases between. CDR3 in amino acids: CATSRDRVRYEQYF. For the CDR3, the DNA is TGTGCCACCAGCAGAGACAGGGTTCGTTACGAGCAGTACTTC.

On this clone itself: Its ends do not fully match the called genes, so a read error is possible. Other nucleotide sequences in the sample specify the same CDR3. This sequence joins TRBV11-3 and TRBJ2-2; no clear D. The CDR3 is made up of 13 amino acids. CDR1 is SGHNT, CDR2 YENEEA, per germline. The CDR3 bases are TGTGCCAGCAGTTTAGACGGCACCGGGGAGCTGTTTTTT. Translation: CASSLDGTGELFF.

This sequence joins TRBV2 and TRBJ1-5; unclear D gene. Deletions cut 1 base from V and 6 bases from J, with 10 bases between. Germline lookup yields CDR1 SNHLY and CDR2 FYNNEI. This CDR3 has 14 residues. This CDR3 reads CASSEEVDRQPQHF. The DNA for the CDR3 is TGTGCCAGCAGTGAAGAGGTGGACCGTCAGCCCCAGCATTTT.

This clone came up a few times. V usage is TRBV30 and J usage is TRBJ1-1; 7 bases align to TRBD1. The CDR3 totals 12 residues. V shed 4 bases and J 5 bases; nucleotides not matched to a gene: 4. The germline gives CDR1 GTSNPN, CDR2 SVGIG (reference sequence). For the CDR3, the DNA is TGTGCCTGGACGACAGGGATAACTGAAGCTTTCTTT. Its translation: CAWTTGITEAFF.

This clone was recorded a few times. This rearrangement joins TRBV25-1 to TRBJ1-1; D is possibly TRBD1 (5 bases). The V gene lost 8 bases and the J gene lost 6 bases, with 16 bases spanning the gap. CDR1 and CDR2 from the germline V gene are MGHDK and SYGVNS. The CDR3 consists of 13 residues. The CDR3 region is CASSRGVGAEAFF. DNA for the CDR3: TGTGCCAGCTCCCGGGGGGTAGGGGCTGAAGCTTTCTTT.

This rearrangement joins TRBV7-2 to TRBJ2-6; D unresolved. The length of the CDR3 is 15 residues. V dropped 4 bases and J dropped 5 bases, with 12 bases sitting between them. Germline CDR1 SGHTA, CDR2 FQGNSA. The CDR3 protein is CASSSTNLRANVLTF. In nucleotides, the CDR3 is TGTGCCAGCAGCTCCACCAACCTTAGGGCCAACGTCCTGACTTTC. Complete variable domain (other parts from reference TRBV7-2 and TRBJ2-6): GAGVSQSPSNKVTEKGKDVELRCDPISGHTALYWYRQSLGQGLEFLIYFQGNSAPDKSGLPSDRFSAERTGGSVSTLTIQRTQQEDSAVYLCASSSTNLRANVLTFGAGSRLTVL.

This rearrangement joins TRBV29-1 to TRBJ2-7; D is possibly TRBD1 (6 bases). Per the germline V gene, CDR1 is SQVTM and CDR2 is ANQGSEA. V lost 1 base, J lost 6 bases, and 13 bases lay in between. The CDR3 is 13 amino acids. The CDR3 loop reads CSVEGEGVGEQYF. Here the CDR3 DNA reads TGCAGCGTTGAAGGCGAGGGGGTAGGCGAGCAGTACTTC.

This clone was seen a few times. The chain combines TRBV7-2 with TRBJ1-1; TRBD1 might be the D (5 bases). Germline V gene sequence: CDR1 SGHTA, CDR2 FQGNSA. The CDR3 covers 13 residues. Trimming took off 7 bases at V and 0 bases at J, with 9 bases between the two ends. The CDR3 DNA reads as TGTGCCAGCACTGAGGGGATGAACACTGAAGCTTTCTTT. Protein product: CASTEGMNTEAFF.

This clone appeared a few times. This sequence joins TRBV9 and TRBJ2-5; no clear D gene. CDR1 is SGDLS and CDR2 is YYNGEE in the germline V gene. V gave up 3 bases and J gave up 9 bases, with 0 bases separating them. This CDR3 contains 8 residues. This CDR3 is CASSAQYF. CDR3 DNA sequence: TGTGCCAGCAGCGCCCAGTACTTC.

The CDR3 nucleotides are TGCAGCGTTGAGGGGCAGGGTGAAGCTTTCTTT. This translates into CSVEGQGEAFF. The chain joins TRBV29-1 to TRBJ1-1, with D tentatively TRBD1 (5 bases). Trimming removed 3 bases at V and 7 bases at J, with 9 bases between. CDR1 and CDR2 from the germline V gene are SQVTM and ANQGSEA. CDR3 length equals 11 residues. The full variable domain, rest sourced from reference TRBV29-1 and TRBJ1-1, is SAVISQKPSRDICQRGTSLTIQCQVDSQVTMMFWYRQQPGQSLTLIATANQGSEATYESGFVIDKFPISRPNLTFSTLTVSNMSPEDSSIYLCSVEGQGEAFFGQGTRLTVV.

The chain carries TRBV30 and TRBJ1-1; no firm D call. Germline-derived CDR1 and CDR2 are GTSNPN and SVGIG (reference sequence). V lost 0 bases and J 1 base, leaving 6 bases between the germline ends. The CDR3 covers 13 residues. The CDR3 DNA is TGTGCCTGGAGTGTACGGCGGAACACTGAAGCTTTCTTT. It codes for CAWSVRRNTEAFF.

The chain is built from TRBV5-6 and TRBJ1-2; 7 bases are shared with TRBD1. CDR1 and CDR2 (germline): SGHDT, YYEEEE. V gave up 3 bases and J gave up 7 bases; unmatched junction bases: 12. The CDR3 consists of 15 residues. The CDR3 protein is CASSSYDREFTGYTF. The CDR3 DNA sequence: TGTGCCAGCAGCTCGTATGACAGGGAATTTACTGGCTACACCTTC.

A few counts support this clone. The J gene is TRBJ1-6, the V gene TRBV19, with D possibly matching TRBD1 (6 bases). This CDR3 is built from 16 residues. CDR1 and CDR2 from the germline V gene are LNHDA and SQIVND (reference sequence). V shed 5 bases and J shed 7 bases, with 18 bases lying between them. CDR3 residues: CASSVPVGAGNSPLHF. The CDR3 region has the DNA TGTGCCAGTAGTGTCCCCGTGGGGGCTGGCAATTCACCCCTCCACTTT.

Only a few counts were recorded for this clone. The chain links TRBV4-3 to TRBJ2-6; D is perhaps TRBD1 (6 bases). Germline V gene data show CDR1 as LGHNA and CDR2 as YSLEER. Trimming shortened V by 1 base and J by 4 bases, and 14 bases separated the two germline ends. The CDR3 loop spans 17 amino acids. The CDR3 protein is CASSQVTGLAGANVLTF. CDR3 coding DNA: TGCGCCAGCAGCCAAGTTACAGGGTTGGCCGGGGCCAACGTCCTGACTTTC.

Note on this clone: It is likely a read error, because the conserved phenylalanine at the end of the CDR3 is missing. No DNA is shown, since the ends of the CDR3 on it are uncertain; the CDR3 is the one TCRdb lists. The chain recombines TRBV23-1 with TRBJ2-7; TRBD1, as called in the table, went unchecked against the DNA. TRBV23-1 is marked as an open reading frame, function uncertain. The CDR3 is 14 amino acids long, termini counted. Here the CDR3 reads CASSQRTGALGSFS.

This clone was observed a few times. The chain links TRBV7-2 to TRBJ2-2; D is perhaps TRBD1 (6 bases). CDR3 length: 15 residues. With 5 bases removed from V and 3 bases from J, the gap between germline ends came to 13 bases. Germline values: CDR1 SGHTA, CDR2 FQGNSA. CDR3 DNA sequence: TGTGCCAGCAGCCACCGGGACAAGTACACCGGGGAGCTGTTTTTT. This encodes CASSHRDKYTGELFF.

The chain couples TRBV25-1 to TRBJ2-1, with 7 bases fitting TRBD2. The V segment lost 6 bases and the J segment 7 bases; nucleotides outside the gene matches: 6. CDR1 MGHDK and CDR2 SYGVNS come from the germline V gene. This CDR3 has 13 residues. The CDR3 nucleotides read TGTGCCAGCAGACCTAGCGGATCGAATGAGCAGTTCTTC. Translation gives CASRPSGSNEQFF.

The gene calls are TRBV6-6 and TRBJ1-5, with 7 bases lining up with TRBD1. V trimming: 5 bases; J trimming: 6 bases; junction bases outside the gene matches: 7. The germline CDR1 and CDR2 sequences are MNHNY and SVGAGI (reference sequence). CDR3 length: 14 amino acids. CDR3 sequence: CASSGGQQGQPQHF. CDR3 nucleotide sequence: TGTGCCAGCAGTGGGGGACAGCAAGGTCAGCCCCAGCATTTT.

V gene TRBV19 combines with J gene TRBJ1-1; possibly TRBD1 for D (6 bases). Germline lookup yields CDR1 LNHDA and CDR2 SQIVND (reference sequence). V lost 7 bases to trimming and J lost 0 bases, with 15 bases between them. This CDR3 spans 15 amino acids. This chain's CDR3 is CASTLDRFMNTEAFF. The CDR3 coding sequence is TGTGCCAGTACTCTGGACAGATTCATGAACACTGAAGCTTTCTTT.

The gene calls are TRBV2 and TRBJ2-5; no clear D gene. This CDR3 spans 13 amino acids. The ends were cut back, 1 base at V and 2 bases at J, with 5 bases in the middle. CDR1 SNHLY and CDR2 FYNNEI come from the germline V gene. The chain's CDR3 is CASSEVTQETQYF. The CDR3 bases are TGTGCCAGCAGTGAAGTGACACAAGAGACCCAGTACTTC.

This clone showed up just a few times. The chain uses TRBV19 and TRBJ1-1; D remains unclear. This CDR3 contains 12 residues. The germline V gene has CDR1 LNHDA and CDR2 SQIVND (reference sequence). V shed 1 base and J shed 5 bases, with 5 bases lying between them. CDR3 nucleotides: TGTGCCAGTAGTATAGCCGGTACTGAAGCTTTCTTT. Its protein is CASSIAGTEAFF.